These 30 T cell receptor beta chains were sequenced from one sample in a study of Ad26.COV2.S vaccination and SARS-CoV-2 variants. Repertoires were generated with immunoSEQ multiplex PCR, while TCRdb's copy carries only in-frame clones and drops some. The sample consists of roughly 300,000 clones, approximately 86% of them appearing once. The treatment is: over 15 received Ad26.COV2.S at low or high dose, single or two shots; 5 received placebo; per-sample allocation not given. Day 63 after the first injection of vaccine or placebo was the sampling time. The sequencing here drew on peripheral blood, taken in a trial of Ad26.COV2.S vaccine versus placebo. The receptors come from a person between 18 and 65 years old who received the Ad26.COV2.S COVID-19 vaccine or a placebo.

The chain has TRBV13 and TRBJ2-7; 8 positions agree with TRBD1. V was pared by 3 bases and J by 3 bases, with 10 bases of the junction left unmatched. Germline V gives CDR1 PRHDT, CDR2 FYEKMQ (reference sequence). This CDR3 contains 16 residues. CDR3: CASSFSGDRTFYEQYF. CDR3 in DNA: TGTGCCAGCAGCTTTAGTGGGGACAGGACCTTCTACGAGCAGTACTTC.

This clone was found a few times. The chain carries TRBV19 and TRBJ1-5; 7 bases map to TRBD1. Germline CDR1 reads LNHDA; CDR2 reads SQIVND (reference sequence). Trimming cost V 6 bases and J 8 bases; bases outside gene matches: 7. The CDR3 extends over 13 amino acids. The CDR3 protein is CASRIQGGKPQHF. The CDR3, as DNA: TGTGCCAGTAGAATCCAGGGGGGCAAGCCCCAGCATTTT.

Only a few counts were recorded for this clone. This chain uses TRBV7-8 with TRBJ1-3; maybe TRBD1 (5 bases). Trimming shortened V by 5 bases and J by 0 bases, and 11 bases separated the two germline ends. This CDR3 comprises 15 residues. The germline CDR1 and CDR2 sequences are SGHVS and FQNEAQ. The CDR3 protein is CASSQTGPSGNTIYF. DNA of the CDR3: TGTGCCAGCAGCCAAACAGGTCCCTCTGGAAACACCATATATTTT.

The rearrangement uses TRBV6-5 and TRBJ2-5, with D tentatively TRBD1 or TRBD2 (6 bases each). Trimming pared 2 bases from V and 4 bases from J, leaving 14 bases between. The germline V gene encodes CDR1 MNHEY and CDR2 SVGAGI. The CDR3 spans 15 residues. The CDR3 region is CASSYLGGRGETQYF. CDR3 DNA: TGTGCCAGCAGTTACCTAGGGGGGAGAGGAGAGACCCAGTACTTC.

The chain carries TRBV10-3 and TRBJ2-7, with D possibly TRBD2 on 6 matching bases. The germline CDR1 and CDR2 sequences are ENHRY and SYGVKD. Trimming removed 4 bases at V and 1 base at J, with 14 bases between. CDR3 length equals 15 residues. Here the CDR3 DNA reads TGTGCCATCAGTGGGCTGCATGCGGGATCCTACGAGCAGTACTTC. Residues: CAISGLHAGSYEQYF.

This clone came up a few times. The chain combines TRBV5-4 with TRBJ2-7, with D possibly called TRBD1 or TRBD2 (6 bases each). CDR1 is SGHNT and CDR2 is YYREEE in the germline V gene (reference sequence). The CDR3 consists of 14 residues. Trimming left V 2 bases short and J 7 bases short, with 16 bases between. The CDR3, as DNA: TGTGCCAGCAGCTTTCAACAGGGCGCGGGGGAGCAGTACTTC. Translating gives CASSFQQGAGEQYF.

J is TRBJ2-2 and V is TRBV11-2, with no clear D. Trimming removed 0 bases from V and 0 bases from J, with 8 bases in between. CDR3 size: 16 residues. CDR1 is SGHAT and CDR2 is FQNNGV in the germline V gene. CDR3 loop: CASSLDGRTNTGELFF. CDR3 DNA sequence: TGTGCCAGCAGCTTAGACGGACGCACGAACACCGGGGAGCTGTTTTTT.

J is TRBJ2-6 and V is TRBV2; 10 nucleotides agree with TRBD1. Germline V CDR1 and CDR2: SNHLY, FYNNEI. The CDR3 length is 16 residues. Unmatched junction bases numbered 5, after V lost 9 bases and J lost 0 bases. In DNA, the CDR3 is TGTGCCAGAACGGGACAGGGGTACTCTGGGGCCAACGTCCTGACTTTC. Encoded protein: CARTGQGYSGANVLTF. Full variable domain (remainder filled in from reference TRBV2 and TRBJ2-6): EPEVTQTPSHQVTQMGQEVILRCVPISNHLYFYWYRQILGQKVEFLVSFYNNEISEKSEIFDDQFSVERPDGSNFTLKIRSTKLEDSAMYFCARTGQGYSGANVLTFGAGSRLTVL.

V usage is TRBV19 and J usage is TRBJ1-4; no definite D call. This CDR3 is 14 amino acids long. Germline V gives CDR1 LNHDA, CDR2 SQIVND (reference sequence). Trimming pared 7 bases from V and 5 bases from J, leaving 14 bases between. CDR3 in DNA: TGTGCCAGTAAGGAGACGGGGAGCAATGAAAAACTGTTTTTT. This sequence encodes CASKETGSNEKLFF.

Concerning this clone: Different DNA sequences within this sample yield the same CDR3. J is TRBJ2-7 and V is TRBV12-3 or TRBV12-4; D remains ambiguous. The CDR3 length is 11 residues. V lost 3 bases and J 4 bases, leaving 4 bases between the germline ends. The CDR3 sequence is CASSFGYEQYF. The CDR3 coding sequence is TGTGCCAGCAGTTTCGGGTACGAGCAGTACTTC.

Of note for this clone: With a far larger clone one base away, a read error is the likely cause. The rearrangement uses TRBV6-6 and TRBJ1-6, with 7 bases identical to TRBD1. The CDR3 spans 13 residues. Germline trimming cut 6 bases from V and 5 bases from J; bases unmatched to any gene: 1. Germline CDR1 reads MNHNY; CDR2 reads SVGAGI (reference sequence). CDR3 region: CASRTGDNSPLHF. The CDR3 region has the DNA TGTGCCAGCAGAACAGGGGATAATTCACCCCTCCACTTT.

This sequence joins TRBV7-2 and TRBJ1-5; D gene unclear. CDR1 is SGHTA, CDR2 FQGNSA, per germline. The CDR3 has 13 residues. Trimming took 3 bases from V and 2 from J, leaving 5 bases between them. CDR3: CASSLKGNQPQHF. CDR3 in DNA: TGTGCCAGCAGCTTGAAGGGCAATCAGCCCCAGCATTTT. The entire variable domain, with the rest obtained from reference TRBV7-2 and TRBJ1-5, is as follows: GAGVSQSPSNKVTEKGKDVELRCDPISGHTALYWYRQSLGQGLEFLIYFQGNSAPDKSGLPSDRFSAERTGGSVSTLTIQRTQQEDSAVYLCASSLKGNQPQHFGDGTRLSIL.

DNA for the CDR3: TGTGCCAGCAGTGTTCGTTCGCTCTACGAGCAGTACTTC. Translated, it gives CASSVRSLYEQYF. V gene TRBV2 combines with J gene TRBJ2-7; D gene ambiguous. The CDR3 runs to 13 residues. V lost 4 bases and J lost 3, with 10 bases in between. CDR1 is SNHLY and CDR2 is FYNNEI in the germline V gene.

The rearrangement uses TRBV7-3 and TRBJ2-2, with 7 bases identical to TRBD2. J gave up 8 bases and V 3 bases, and 9 bases lay outside the gene matches. The CDR3 is 15 amino acids. Germline V gives CDR1 SGHTA, CDR2 FQGTGA. The CDR3 nucleotides read TGTGCCAGCAGCTTCGGGGCTAGCGGACGGGGGGAGCTGTTTTTT. As protein: CASSFGASGRGELFF.

This clone was counted a few times. This CDR3 is CASSHGTGLKTGELFF. The CDR3 DNA reads as TGTGCCAGCAGCCACGGGACAGGCTTAAAAACCGGGGAGCTGTTTTTT. The rearrangement uses TRBV11-2 and TRBJ2-2, with 8 bases identical to TRBD1. CDR1 is SGHAT and CDR2 is FQNNGV in the germline V gene. CDR3 length equals 16 residues. V dropped 5 bases and J dropped 5; count of bases not matched to a gene: 10. Supplemented by reference TRBV11-2 and TRBJ2-2, the full variable domain reads EAGVAQSPRYKIIEKRQSVAFWCNPISGHATLYWYQQILGQGPKLLIQFQNNGVVDDSQLPKDRFSAERLKGVDSTLKIQPAKLEDSAVYLCASSHGTGLKTGELFFGEGSRLTVL.

This chain uses TRBV2 with TRBJ2-5, with D possibly matching TRBD2 (6 bases). V shed 10 bases and J shed 5 bases, with 20 bases lying between them. The V gene's germline CDR1 is SNHLY and CDR2 FYNNEI. The CDR3 has 14 residues. The CDR3 coding sequence is TGTGCCACCAAATCGGGACTTCCGACGGAGACCCAGTACTTC. It is translated as CATKSGLPTETQYF.

The rearrangement uses TRBV12-3 or TRBV12-4 and TRBJ2-5; no clear D gene. The V gene lost 6 bases and the J gene lost 0 bases, with 8 bases spanning the gap. CDR3 length: 13 amino acids. This CDR3 reads CASRNYYQETQYF. CDR3 sequence (DNA): TGTGCCAGCAGGAACTATTACCAAGAGACCCAGTACTTC.

The V and J genes are TRBV10-3 and TRBJ1-1; unclear D gene. V was trimmed by 2 bases and J by 0 bases, leaving 10 bases between them. Germline assignment: CDR1 ENHRY and CDR2 SYGVKD. The length of the CDR3 is 15 residues. CDR3 coding DNA: TGTGCCATCAGTGAGAGGGCAGAGATGAACACTGAAGCTTTCTTT. This encodes CAISERAEMNTEAFF.

The CDR3 DNA is TGTGCCAGCAGGTACAGTGAGGGAGATACGCAGTATTTT. Translated, it gives CASRYSEGDTQYF. The chain has TRBV13 and TRBJ2-3; D is perhaps TRBD2 (5 bases). CDR1 is PRHDT and CDR2 is FYEKMQ in the germline V gene (reference sequence). The CDR3 runs to 13 residues. Trimming took 6 bases from V and 5 from J, leaving 12 bases between them.

This chain links TRBV2 with TRBJ2-1; 9 nucleotides align to TRBD1. V gave up 4 bases and J gave up 2 bases; unmatched junction bases: 3. Germline-derived CDR1 and CDR2 are SNHLY and FYNNEI. The CDR3 totals 15 residues. CDR3 region: CASSGQGGTYNEQFF. The CDR3 nucleotides are TGTGCCAGCAGTGGACAGGGGGGAACCTACAATGAGCAGTTCTTC.

This clone was recorded a few times. Here the CDR3 DNA reads TGTGCCAGCAGCCCTGACAGGGAGCAGTACTTC. It is translated as CASSPDREQYF. The chain recombines TRBV12-3 or TRBV12-4 with TRBJ2-7; D may be TRBD1 (6 bases). This CDR3 region has 11 residues. V was cut by 6 bases and J by 7 bases, with 10 bases left in between.

This chain joins TRBV5-1 and TRBJ1-4; D may be TRBD1 (6 bases). The CDR3 covers 15 residues. CDR1 and CDR2 from the germline V gene are SGHRS and YFSETQ. The ends were cut back, 4 bases at V and 6 bases at J, with 16 bases in the middle. The CDR3 sequence is CASSLTGDYYEKLFF. The CDR3, as DNA: TGCGCCAGCAGCCTGACAGGCGATTATTATGAAAAACTGTTTTTT.

The CDR3 reads CASSLVTGGRQPQHF. CDR3 coding DNA: TGTGCCAGCAGTTTAGTTACAGGGGGCAGGCAGCCCCAGCATTTT. The chain is built from TRBV28 and TRBJ1-5; 9 bases align to TRBD1. CDR3 length: 15 amino acids. V lost 2 bases to trimming and J lost 7 bases; unmatched junction nucleotides: 6. The germline CDR1 and CDR2 sequences are MDHEN and SYDVKM.

The table lists this clone with a count of one. The chain recombines TRBV4-3 with TRBJ2-3; D perhaps matches TRBD2 (5 bases). V lost 2 bases and J 6 bases, leaving 9 bases between the germline ends. The CDR3 length is 13 residues. Germline CDR1 is LGHNA and CDR2 is YSLEER. In DNA form, the CDR3 reads TGCGCCAGCAGCCAAACGCGGAGGGATACGCAGTATTTT. It translates to CASSQTRRDTQYF.

The rearrangement joins TRBV4-1 to TRBJ2-3, with TRBD2 matching 7 bases. The CDR3 runs 15 residues. Germline CDR1 and CDR2: MGHRA and YSYEKL. Trimming cost V 2 bases and J 4 bases; bases outside gene matches: 6. CDR3: CASSQLAERADTQYF. The CDR3 DNA reads as TGCGCCAGCAGCCAACTAGCGGAGAGGGCAGATACGCAGTATTTT.

This chain uses TRBV6-1 with TRBJ2-7, with TRBD2 matching 8 bases. The CDR3 contains 15 residues. Trimming cost V 1 base and J 2 bases; bases outside gene matches: 4. Germline loops: CDR1 MNHNS, CDR2 SASEGT. CDR3 region: CASSEGLAGTYEQYF. The CDR3 nucleotides are TGTGCCAGCAGTGAAGGGTTAGCGGGAACCTACGAGCAGTACTTC.

V is TRBV28 and J is TRBJ2-7, with TRBD1 as a possible D gene (5 bases). Trimming pared 3 bases from V and 6 bases from J, leaving 9 bases between. Germline CDR1 and CDR2: MDHEN and SYDVKM. The CDR3 consists of 12 residues. The CDR3 DNA sequence: TGTGCCAGCAGTTTTAACCAGGGCGAGCAGTACTTC. Protein sequence: CASSFNQGEQYF.

The V call is TRBV27, the J call TRBJ1-4, with TRBD1 as a possible D gene (5 bases). The CDR3 runs to 15 residues. V was clipped by 8 bases and J by 0 bases, with 13 bases between them. Germline-derived CDR1 and CDR2 are MNHEY and SMNVEV (reference sequence). The CDR3 DNA follows: TGTGCCAGCCGTCCCCAGGGTGCAACTAATGAAAAACTGTTTTTT. Its translation is CASRPQGATNEKLFF.

This clone was counted only a few times. The rearrangement joins TRBV3-1 (or the pseudogene TRBV3-2) to TRBJ2-7; tentatively, D is TRBD2 (5 bases). Trimming took off 1 base at V and 6 bases at J, with 16 bases between the two ends. This CDR3 contains 15 residues. CDR1 is LGHDT and CDR2 is YNNKEL in the germline V gene (reference sequence). CDR3: CASSQVLSSSPEQYF. DNA for the CDR3: TGTGCCAGCAGCCAAGTTCTTTCTAGCTCCCCCGAGCAGTACTTC.

This clone was observed once. CDR3 loop: CASSWGSGGELFF. The CDR3 coding sequence is TGTGCCAGCAGCTGGGGCTCTGGGGGTGAACTGTTTTTT. The V call is TRBV27, the J call TRBJ1-4; maybe TRBD1 (5 bases). There are 13 residues in the CDR3. The V end was cut by 6 bases, the J end by 12 bases, with 17 bases between. Per germline, CDR1 MNHEY and CDR2 SMNVEV (reference sequence).